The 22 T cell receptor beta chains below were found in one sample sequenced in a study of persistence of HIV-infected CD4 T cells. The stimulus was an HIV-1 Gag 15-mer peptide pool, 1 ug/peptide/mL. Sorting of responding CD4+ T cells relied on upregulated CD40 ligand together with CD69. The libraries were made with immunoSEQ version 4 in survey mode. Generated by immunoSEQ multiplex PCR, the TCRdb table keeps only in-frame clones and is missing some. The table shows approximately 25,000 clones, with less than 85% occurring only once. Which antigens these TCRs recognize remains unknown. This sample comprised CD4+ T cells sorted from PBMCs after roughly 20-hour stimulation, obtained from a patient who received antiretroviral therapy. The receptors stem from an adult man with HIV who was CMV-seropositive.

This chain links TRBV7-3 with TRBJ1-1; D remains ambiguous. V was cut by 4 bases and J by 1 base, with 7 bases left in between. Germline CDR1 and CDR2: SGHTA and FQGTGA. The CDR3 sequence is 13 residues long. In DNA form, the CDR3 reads TGTGCCAGCAGCTCACAGCCGAACACTGAAGCTTTCTTT. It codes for CASSSQPNTEAFF. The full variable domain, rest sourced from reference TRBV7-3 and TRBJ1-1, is GAGVSQTPSNKVTEKGKYVELRCDPISGHTALYWYRQSLGQGPEFLIYFQGTGAADDSGLPNDRFFAVRPEGSVSTLKIQRTERGDSAVYLCASSSQPNTEAFFGQGTRLTVV.

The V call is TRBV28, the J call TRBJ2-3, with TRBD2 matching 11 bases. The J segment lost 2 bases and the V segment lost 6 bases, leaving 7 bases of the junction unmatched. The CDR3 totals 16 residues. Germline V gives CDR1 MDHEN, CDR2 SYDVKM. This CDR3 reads CASSNPGLADTDTQYF. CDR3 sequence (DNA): TGTGCCAGCAGCAATCCGGGACTAGCGGACACAGATACGCAGTATTTT.

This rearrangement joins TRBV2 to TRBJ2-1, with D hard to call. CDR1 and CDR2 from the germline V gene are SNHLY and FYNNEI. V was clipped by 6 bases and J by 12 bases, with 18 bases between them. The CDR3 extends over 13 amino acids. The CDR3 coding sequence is TGTGCCAGCAGCTCGGAGATCCGCAGGTGGCAGTTCTTC. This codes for CASSSEIRRWQFF.

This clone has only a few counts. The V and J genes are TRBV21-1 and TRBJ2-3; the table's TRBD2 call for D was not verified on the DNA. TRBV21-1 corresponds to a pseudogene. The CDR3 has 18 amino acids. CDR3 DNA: TGTGCCAGCAGCAAAGACGAACGATGGCGGGCCTGCACAGATACGCAGTATTTT. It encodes CASSKDERWRACTDTQYF.

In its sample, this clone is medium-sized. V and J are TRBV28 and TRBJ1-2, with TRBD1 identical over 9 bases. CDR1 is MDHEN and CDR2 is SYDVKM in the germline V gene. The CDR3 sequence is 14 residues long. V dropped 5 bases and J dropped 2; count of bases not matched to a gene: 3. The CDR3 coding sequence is TGTGCCAGCAGTATCACAGGGGGCAACTATGGCTACACCTTC. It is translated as CASSITGGNYGYTF.

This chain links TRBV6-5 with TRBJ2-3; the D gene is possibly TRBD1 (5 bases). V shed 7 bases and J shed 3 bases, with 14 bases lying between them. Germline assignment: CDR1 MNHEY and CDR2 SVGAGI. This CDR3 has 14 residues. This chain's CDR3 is CASTKGEKTDTQYF. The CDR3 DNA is TGTGCCAGCACTAAAGGGGAAAAGACAGATACGCAGTATTTT.

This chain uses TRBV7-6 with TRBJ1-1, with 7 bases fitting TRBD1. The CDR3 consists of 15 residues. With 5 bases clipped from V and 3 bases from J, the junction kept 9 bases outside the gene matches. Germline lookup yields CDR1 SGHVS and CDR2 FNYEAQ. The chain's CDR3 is CASSPGTAGDTEAFF. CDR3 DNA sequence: TGTGCCAGCAGCCCAGGGACAGCTGGGGACACTGAAGCTTTCTTT.

The CDR3 nucleotides read TGTGCCAGCAGTTCCCGATTTGGGGTATCCGGCACAGATACGCAGTATTTT. This codes for CASSSRFGVSGTDTQYF. The chain links TRBV27 to TRBJ2-3; D ambiguous. Trimming removed 4 bases from V and 1 base from J, with 18 bases in between. CDR3 length: 17 residues. CDR1 and CDR2 from the germline V gene are MNHEY and SMNVEV (reference sequence).

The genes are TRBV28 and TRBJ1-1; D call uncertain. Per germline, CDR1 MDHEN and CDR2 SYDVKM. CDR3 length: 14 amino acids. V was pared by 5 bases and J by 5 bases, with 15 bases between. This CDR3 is CASSRPPPGTEAFF. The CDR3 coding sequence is TGTGCCAGCAGTCGGCCCCCTCCAGGTACTGAAGCTTTCTTT.

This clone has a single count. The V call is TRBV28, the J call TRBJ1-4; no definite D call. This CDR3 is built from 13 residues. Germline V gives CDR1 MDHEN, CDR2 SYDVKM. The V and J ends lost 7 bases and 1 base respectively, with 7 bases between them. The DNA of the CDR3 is TGTGCCAGCAATACTAGAACTAATGAAAAACTGTTTTTT. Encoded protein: CASNTRTNEKLFF.

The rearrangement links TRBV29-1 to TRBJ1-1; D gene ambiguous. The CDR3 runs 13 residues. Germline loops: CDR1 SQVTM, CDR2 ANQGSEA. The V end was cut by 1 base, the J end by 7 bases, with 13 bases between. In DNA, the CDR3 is TGCAGCGTTGAAGGAGTCCGGGTTGGTGAAGCTTTCTTT. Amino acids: CSVEGVRVGEAFF.

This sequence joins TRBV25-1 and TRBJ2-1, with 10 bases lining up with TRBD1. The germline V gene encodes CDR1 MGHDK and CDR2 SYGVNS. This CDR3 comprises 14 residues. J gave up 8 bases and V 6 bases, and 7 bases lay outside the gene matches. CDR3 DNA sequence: TGTGCCAGCAGCCGGGACAGGGGCAGCGATGAGCAGTTCTTC. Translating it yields CASSRDRGSDEQFF.

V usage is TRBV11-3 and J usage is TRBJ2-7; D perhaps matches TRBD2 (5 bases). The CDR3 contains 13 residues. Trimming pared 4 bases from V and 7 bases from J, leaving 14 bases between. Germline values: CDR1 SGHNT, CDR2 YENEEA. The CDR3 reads CASSSGGLGEQYF. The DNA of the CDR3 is TGTGCCAGCAGCTCGGGCGGACTCGGGGAGCAGTACTTC.

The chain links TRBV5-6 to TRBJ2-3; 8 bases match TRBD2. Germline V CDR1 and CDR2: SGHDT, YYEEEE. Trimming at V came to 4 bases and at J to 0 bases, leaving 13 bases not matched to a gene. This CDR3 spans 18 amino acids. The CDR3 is CASSGGLEGVPSTDTQYF. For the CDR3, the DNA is TGTGCCAGCAGCGGGGGACTAGAAGGGGTCCCAAGCACAGATACGCAGTATTTT.

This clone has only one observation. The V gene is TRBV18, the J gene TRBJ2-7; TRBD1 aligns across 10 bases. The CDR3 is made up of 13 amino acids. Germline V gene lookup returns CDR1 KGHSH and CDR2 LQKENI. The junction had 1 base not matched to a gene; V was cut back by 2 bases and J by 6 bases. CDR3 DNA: TGTGCCAGCTCACCAGACAGGGGGCTCGAGCAGTACTTC. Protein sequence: CASSPDRGLEQYF.

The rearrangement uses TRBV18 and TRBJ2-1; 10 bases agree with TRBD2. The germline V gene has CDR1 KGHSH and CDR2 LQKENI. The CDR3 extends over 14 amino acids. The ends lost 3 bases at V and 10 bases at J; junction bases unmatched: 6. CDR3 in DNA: TGTGCCAGCTCACCGGGAGCGGGGGGGCACGAGCAGTTCTTC. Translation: CASSPGAGGHEQFF.

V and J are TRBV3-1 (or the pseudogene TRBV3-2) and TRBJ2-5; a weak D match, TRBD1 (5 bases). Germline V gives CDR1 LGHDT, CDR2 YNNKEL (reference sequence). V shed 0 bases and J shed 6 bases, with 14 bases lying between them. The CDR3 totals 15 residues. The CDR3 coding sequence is TGTGCCAGCAGCCAAGATCGTAGGGGCGGCAAGACCCAGTACTTC. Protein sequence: CASSQDRRGGKTQYF.

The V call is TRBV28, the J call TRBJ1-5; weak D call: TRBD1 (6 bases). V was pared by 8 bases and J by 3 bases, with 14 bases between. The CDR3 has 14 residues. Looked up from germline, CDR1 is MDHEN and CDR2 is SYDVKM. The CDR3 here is CASGRTDHNQPQHF. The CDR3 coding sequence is TGTGCCAGCGGGCGGACAGATCACAATCAGCCCCAGCATTTT.

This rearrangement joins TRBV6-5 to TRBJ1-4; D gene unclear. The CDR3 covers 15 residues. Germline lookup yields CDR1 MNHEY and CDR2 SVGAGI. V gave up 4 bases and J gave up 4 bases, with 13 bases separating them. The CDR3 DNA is TGTGCCAGCAGTTTCTTTGGGCGGATTAATGAAAAACTGTTTTTT. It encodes CASSFFGRINEKLFF.

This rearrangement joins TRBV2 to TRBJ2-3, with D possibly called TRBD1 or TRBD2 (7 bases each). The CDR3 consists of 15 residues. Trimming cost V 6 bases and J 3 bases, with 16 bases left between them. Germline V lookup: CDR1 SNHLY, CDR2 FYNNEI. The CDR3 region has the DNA TGTGCCAGCAGCGTGAGACAGGGAGGGACAGATACGCAGTATTTT. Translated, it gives CASSVRQGGTDTQYF.

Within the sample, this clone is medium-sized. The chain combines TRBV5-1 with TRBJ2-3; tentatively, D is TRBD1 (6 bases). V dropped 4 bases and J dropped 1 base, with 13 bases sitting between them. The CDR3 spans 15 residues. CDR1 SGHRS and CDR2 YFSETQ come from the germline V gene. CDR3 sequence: CASSPMTGGTDTQYF. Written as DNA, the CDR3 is TGCGCCAGCAGCCCGATGACAGGTGGCACAGATACGCAGTATTTT.

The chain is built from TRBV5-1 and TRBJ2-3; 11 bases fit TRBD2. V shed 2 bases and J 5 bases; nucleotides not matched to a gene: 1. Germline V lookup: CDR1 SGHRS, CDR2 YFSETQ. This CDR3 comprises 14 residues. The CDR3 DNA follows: TGCGCCAGCAGCTTAACTAGCGGGGGAGATACGCAGTATTTT. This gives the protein CASSLTSGGDTQYF.